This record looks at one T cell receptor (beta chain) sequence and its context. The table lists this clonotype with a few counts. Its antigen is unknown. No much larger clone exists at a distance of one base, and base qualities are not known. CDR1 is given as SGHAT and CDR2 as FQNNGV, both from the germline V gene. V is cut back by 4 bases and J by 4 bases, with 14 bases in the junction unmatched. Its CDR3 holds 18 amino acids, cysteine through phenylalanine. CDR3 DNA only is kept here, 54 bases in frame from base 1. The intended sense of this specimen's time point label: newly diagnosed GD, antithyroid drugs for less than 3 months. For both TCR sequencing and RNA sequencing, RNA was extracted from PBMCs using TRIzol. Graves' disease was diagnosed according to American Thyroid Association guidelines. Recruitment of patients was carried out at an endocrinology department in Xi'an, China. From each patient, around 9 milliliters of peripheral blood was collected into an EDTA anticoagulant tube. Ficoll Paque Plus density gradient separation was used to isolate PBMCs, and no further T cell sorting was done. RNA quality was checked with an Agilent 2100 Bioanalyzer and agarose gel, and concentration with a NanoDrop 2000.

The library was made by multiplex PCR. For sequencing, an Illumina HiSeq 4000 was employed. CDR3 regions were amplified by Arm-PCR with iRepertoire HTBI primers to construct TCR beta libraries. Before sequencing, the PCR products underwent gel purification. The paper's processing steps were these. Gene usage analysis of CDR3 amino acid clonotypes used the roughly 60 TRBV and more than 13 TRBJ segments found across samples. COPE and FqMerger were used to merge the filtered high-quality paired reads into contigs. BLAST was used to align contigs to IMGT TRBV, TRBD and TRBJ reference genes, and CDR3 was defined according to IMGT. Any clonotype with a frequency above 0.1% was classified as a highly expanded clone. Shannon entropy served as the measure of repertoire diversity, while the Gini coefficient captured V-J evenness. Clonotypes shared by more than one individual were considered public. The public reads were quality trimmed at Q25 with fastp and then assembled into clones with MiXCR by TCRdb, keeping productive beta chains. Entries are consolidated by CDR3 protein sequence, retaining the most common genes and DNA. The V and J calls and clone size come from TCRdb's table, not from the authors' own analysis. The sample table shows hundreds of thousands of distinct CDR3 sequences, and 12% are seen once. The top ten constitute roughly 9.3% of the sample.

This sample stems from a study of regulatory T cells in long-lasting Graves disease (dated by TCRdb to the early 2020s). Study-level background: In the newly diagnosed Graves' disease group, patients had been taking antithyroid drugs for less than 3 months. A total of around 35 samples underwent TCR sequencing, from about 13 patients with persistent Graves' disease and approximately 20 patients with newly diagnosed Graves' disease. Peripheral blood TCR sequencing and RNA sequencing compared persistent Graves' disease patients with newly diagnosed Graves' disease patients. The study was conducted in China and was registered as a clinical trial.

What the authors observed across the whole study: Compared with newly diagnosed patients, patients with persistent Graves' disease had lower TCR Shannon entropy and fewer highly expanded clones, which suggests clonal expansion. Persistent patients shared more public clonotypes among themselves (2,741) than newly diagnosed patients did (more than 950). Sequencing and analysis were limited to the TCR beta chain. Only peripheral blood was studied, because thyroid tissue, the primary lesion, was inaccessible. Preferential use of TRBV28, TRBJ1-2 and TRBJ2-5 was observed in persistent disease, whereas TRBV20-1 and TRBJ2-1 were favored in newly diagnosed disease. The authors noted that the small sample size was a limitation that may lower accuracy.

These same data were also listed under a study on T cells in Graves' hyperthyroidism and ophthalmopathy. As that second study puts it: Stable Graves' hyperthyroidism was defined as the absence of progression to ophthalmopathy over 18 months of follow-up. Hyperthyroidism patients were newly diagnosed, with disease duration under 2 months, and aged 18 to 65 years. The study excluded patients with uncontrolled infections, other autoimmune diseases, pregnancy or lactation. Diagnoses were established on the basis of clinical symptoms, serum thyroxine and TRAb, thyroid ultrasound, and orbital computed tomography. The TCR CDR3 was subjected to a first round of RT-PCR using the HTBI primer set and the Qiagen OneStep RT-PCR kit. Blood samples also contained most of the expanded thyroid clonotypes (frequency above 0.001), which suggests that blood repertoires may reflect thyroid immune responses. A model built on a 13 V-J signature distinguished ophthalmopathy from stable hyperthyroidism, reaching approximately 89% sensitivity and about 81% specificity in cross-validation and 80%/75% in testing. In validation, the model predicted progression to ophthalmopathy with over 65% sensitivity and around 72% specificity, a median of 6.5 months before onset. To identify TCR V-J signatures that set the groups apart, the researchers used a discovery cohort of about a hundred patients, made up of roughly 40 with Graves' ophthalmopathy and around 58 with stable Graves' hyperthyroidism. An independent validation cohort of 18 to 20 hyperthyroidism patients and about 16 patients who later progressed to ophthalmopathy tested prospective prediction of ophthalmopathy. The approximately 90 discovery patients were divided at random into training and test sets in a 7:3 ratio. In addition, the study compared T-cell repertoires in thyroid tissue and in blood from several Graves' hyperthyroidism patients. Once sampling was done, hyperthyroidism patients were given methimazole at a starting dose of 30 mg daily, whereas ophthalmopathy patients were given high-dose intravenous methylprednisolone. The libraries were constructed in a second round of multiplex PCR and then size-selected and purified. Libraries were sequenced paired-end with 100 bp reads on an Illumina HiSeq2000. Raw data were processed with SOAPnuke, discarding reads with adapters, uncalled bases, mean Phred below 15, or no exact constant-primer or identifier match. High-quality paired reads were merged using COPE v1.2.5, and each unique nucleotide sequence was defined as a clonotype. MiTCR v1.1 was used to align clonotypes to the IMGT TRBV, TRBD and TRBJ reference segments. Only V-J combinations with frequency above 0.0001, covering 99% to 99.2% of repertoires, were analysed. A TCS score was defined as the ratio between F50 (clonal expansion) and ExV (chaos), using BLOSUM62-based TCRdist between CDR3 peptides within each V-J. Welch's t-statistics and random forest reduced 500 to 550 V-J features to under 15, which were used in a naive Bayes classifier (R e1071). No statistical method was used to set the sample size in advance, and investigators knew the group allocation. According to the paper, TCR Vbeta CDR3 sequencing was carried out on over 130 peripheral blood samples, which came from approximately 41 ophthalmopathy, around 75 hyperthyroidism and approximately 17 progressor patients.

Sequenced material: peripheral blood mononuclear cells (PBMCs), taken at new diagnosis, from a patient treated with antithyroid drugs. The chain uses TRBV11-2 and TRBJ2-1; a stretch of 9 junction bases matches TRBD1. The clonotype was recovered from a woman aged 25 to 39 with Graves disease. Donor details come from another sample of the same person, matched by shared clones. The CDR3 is CASSSLYGPGQGYNEQFF. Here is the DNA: TGTGCCAGCAGCTCACTTTATGGGCCGGGACAGGGTTACAATGAGCAGTTCTTC.